This T cell receptor (beta chain) came from a study of blood T cells in healthy people across ages. Study-level points and caveats: Observed TCR beta diversity per million T cells went down as age went up. This fall followed a roughly linear course with age. Investigators treated diversity estimates from one million T cells as underestimates. Naive CD4+ cells and diversity were both higher in long-lived donors than in aged donors.

Note on this clonotype: The antigen remains unidentified.

A J-beta primer mix and a sample-barcoded 5' primer were used in a second PCR of about 7 to 12 cycles. Using its own MiXCR run on the 5' RACE reads, TCRdb lists one record per CDR3 protein. The sample includes over a million distinct CDR3 sequences, 42% seen only once; the top ten take 7% to 9.5%. CDR1 and CDR2 from the germline V gene are LGHDT and YNNKEL (reference sequence). The CDR3 runs 16 residues. The specimen sequenced was blood. The receptor comes from a woman aged 18-29 years in good health. The rearrangement joins TRBV3-1 to TRBJ2-7; 7 positions match TRBD2. The J call is in doubt because the DNA end fits TRBJ2-5 better. CDR3 sequence (DNA): TGTGCCAGCAGCCTCCGTGGGGGGGATCCACGGCAGACCCAGTACTTC. Translating it yields CASSLRGGDPRQTQYF.